This entry is about one TCR beta chain. This sample was taken from a study of blood T cell repertoires in COVID-19. Turning to the study itself: T cells, B-cell-depleted T cells, or PBMCs provided the cDNA or gDNA that served as material.

Trimming removed 4 bases at V and 3 bases at J, with 9 bases between. CDR1 SNHLY and CDR2 FYNNEI come from the germline V gene. The CDR3 runs 13 residues. Only in-frame clones appear in the TCRdb table, and some are missing; sequencing was by immunoSEQ multiplex PCR. Altogether around 280,000 clones are present, more than 85% being singletons, with the ten largest covering 1% to 1.5%. This chain uses TRBV2 with TRBJ1-2; TRBD1 is a possible D gene (5 bases). What was sequenced was peripheral blood. The source is a man between 65 and 85 years old with acute or convalescent COVID-19. The CDR3 region is CASSVTGDYGYTF. CDR3 DNA sequence: TGTGCCAGCAGTGTTACAGGAGACTATGGCTACACCTTC.